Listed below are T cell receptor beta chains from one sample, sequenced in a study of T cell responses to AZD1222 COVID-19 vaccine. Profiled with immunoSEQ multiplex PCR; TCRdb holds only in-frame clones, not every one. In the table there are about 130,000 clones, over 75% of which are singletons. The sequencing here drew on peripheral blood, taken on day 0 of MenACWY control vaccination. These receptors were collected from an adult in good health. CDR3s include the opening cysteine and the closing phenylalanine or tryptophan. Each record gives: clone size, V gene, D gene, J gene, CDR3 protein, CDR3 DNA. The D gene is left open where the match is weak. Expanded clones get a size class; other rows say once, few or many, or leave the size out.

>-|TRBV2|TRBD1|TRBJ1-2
CASSEALGQGGYGYTF
TGTGCCAGCAGTGAAGCCTTGGGGCAGGGGGGATATGGCTACACCTTC
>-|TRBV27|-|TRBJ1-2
CASSSSFHGYTF
TGTGCCAGCAGTTCCTCTTTCCATGGCTACACCTTC
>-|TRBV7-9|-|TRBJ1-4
CASSLTGSNEKLFF
TGTGCCAGCAGCCTTACTGGGTCTAATGAAAAACTGTTTTTT
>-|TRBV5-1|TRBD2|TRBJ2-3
CAGSLGLLAGGSDTQYF
TGCGCCGGCAGCTTGGGCCTACTAGCGGGAGGTTCAGATACGCAGTATTTT
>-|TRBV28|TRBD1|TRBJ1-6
CASSPTGMSSPLHF
TGTGCCAGCAGCCCGACAGGGATGAGTTCACCCCTCCACTTT
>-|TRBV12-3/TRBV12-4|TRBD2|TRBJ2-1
CASIRGTSNEQFF
TGTGCCAGTATACGCGGGACTAGCAATGAGCAGTTCTTC
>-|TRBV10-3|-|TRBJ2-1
CAISAVGGGNEQFF
TGTGCCATCAGTGCCGTGGGAGGGGGGAATGAGCAGTTCTTC
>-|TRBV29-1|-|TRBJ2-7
CSVEDGGAHEQYF
TGCAGCGTTGAAGATGGTGGCGCGCACGAGCAGTACTTC
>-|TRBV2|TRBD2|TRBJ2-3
CASRPALAGGGTDTQYF
TGTGCCAGCAGGCCAGCCCTGGCGGGAGGAGGCACAGATACGCAGTATTTT
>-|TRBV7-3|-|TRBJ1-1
CASRGYENTEAFF
TGTGCCAGCCGGGGATACGAGAACACTGAAGCTTTCTTT
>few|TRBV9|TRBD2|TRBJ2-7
CASSVDPLAGVMYEQYF
TGTGCCAGCAGCGTAGATCCCTTAGCGGGAGTCATGTACGAGCAGTACTTC
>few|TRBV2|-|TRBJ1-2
CASLFNGGDVYGYTF
TGTGCCAGCTTATTCAATGGGGGCGACGTCTATGGCTACACCTTC
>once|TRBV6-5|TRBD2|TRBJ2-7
CASSSPTSGRGEQYF
TGTGCCAGCAGTTCCCCGACTAGCGGGAGAGGTGAGCAGTACTTC
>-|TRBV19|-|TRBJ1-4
CAAGTGGTNEKLFF
TGTGCCGCCGGGACTGGAGGAACTAATGAAAAACTGTTTTTT
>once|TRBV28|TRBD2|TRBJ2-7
CATSSSGLHEQYF
TGTGCCACCTCGTCTAGCGGGCTTCACGAGCAGTACTTC
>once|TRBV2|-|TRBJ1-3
CASSGGPSGNTIYF
TGTGCCAGCAGCGGTGGGCCTTCGGGAAACACCATATATTTT
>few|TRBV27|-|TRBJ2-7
CASSFGRRDASRWFEQYF
TGTGCCAGCAGTTTTGGGAGAAGGGACGCCAGTAGGTGGTTCGAGCAGTACTTC
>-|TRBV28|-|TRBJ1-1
CASRPGQETNTEAFF
TGTGCCAGCAGACCCGGGCAGGAGACAAACACTGAAGCTTTCTTT
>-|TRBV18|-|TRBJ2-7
CASSLDRISLTYEQYF
TGTGCCAGCTCACTTGACAGGATAAGCCTTACCTACGAGCAGTACTTC
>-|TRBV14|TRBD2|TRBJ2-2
CASSRLAGGPSTGELFF
TGTGCCAGCAGTCGACTAGCGGGAGGCCCCAGCACCGGGGAGCTGTTTTTT
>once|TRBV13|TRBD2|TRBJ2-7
CASSFGQGGTNEQYF
TGTGCCAGCAGCTTCGGTCAGGGAGGGACTAACGAGCAGTACTTC
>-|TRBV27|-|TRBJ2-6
CASSTAGANVLTF
TGTGCCAGCAGCACTGCTGGGGCCAACGTCCTGACTTTC
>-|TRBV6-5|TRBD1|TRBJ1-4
CASSYTTGGEKLFF
TGTGCCAGCAGTTACACGACAGGGGGTGAAAAACTGTTTTTT
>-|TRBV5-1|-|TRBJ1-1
CASSLEGPNTEAFF
TGCGCCAGCAGCTTGGAGGGGCCCAACACTGAAGCTTTCTTT
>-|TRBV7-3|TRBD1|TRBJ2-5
CASSFDRGETQYF
TGTGCCAGCAGCTTTGACAGGGGTGAGACCCAGTACTTC
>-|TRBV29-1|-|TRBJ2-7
CSELEGNEQYF
TGCAGCGAACTTGAGGGGAATGAGCAGTACTTC
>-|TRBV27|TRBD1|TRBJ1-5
CASSFRQGAYQPQHF
TGTGCCAGCAGTTTTCGACAGGGCGCATATCAGCCCCAGCATTTT
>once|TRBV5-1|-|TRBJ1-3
CASSLRESSGNTIYF
TGCGCCAGCAGCTTGAGGGAGAGCTCTGGAAACACCATATATTTT
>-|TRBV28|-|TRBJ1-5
CASSLSFLVGPGNQPQHF
TGTGCCAGCAGTTTATCTTTTCTGGTAGGGCCGGGCAATCAGCCCCAGCATTTT
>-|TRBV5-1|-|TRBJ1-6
CASSLEARSNSPLHF
TGCGCCAGCAGCTTGGAGGCAAGGAGCAATTCACCCCTCCACTTT
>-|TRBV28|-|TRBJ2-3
CASSGDNTDTQYF
TGTGCCAGCAGTGGGGACAACACAGATACGCAGTATTTT